This T cell receptor beta chain derives from a study of OX40 agonist ivuxolimab in advanced cancers. Background on the study: Dose-escalation patients had hepatocellular carcinoma, melanoma, renal cell or head and neck cancer.

Trimming pared 2 bases from V and 2 bases from J, leaving 9 bases between. The germline CDR1 and CDR2 sequences are MNHEY and SVGAGI. The CDR3 has 14 amino acids. Method: immunoSEQ multiplex PCR; TCRdb's copy keeps in-frame clones and lacks some. The sample records nearly 80,000 clones, around 94% being singletons. The TCR comes from an adult with an advanced solid tumor such as melanoma, head and neck, liver or kidney cancer. The chain uses TRBV6-5 and TRBJ1-2; possible D gene TRBD1, 5 bases. Material: CD4+ or CD8+ T cells sorted from blood, obtained in a trial of the OX40 agonist ivuxolimab. The CDR3 nucleotides read TGTGCCAGCAGTTACAGGGGCCGCAACTATGGCTACACCTTC. Amino acids: CASSYRGRNYGYTF.